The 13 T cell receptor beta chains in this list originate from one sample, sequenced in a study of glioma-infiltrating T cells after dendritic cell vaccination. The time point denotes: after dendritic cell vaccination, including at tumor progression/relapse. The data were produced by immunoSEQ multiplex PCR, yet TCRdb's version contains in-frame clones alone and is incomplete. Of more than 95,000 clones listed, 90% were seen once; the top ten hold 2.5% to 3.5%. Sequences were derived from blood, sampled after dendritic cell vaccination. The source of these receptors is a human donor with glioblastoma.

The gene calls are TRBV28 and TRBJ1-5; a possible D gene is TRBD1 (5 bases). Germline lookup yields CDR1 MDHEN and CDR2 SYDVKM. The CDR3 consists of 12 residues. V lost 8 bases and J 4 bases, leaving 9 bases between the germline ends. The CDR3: CASYGGNQPQHF. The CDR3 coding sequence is TGTGCCAGCTACGGGGGTAATCAGCCCCAGCATTTT.

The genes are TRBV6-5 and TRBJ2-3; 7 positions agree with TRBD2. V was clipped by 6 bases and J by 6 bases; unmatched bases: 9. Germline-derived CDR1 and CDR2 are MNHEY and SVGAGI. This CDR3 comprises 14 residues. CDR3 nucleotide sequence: TGTGCCAGCAGACCAGCGGGGATGGGGGATACGCAGTATTTT. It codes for CASRPAGMGDTQYF.

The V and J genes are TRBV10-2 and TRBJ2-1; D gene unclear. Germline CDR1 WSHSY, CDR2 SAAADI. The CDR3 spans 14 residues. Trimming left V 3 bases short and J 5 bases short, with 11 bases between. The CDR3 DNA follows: TGCGCCAGCAGTGAAACAGAACTCCACAATGAGCAGTTCTTC. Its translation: CASSETELHNEQFF.

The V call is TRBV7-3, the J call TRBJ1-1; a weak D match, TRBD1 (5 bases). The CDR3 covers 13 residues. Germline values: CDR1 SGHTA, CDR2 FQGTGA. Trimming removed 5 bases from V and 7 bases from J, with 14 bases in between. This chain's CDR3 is CASSPNLDSEAFF. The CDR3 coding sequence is TGTGCCAGCAGCCCAAACTTAGACAGTGAAGCTTTCTTT.

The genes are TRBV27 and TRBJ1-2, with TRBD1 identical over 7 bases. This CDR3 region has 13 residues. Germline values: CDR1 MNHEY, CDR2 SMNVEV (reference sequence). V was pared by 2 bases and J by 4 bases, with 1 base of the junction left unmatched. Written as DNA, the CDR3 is TGTGCCAGCAGTTTAGGGACAGCCTATGGCTACACCTTC. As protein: CASSLGTAYGYTF.

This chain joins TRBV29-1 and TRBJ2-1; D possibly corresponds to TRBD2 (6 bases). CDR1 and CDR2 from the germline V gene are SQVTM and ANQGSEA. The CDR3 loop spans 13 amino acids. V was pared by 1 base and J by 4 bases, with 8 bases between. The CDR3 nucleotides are TGCAGCGTTGAAGCGGGACTTTACAATGAGCAGTTCTTC. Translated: CSVEAGLYNEQFF.

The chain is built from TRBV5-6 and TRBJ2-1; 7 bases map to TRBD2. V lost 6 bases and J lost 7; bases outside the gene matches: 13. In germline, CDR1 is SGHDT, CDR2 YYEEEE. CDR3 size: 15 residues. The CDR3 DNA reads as TGTGCCAGCAACGACGGACCGGGAGGCTGGAATGAGCAGTTCTTC. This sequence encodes CASNDGPGGWNEQFF. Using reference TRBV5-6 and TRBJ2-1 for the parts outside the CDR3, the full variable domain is DAGVTQSPTHLIKTRGQQVTLRCSPKSGHDTVSWYQQALGQGPQFIFQYYEEEERQRGNFPDRFSGHQFPNYSSELNVNALLLGDSALYLCASNDGPGGWNEQFFGPGTRLTVL.

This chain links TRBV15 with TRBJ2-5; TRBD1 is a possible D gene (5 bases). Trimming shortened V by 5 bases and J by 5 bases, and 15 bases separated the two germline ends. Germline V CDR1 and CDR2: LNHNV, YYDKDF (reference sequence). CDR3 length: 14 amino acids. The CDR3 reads CATSQDRTSETQYF. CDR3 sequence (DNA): TGTGCCACCAGCCAAGATCGGACATCTGAGACCCAGTACTTC.

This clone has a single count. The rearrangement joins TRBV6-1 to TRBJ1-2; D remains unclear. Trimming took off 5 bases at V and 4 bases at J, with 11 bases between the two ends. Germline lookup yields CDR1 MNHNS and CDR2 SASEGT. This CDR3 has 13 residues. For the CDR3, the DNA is TGTGCCAGCAGTCCAGACGGGTTCTATGGCTACACCTTC. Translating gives CASSPDGFYGYTF.

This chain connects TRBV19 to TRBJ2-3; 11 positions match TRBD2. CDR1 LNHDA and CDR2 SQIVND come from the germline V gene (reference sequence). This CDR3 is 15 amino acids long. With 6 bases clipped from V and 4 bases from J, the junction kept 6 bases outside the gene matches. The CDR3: CASSILAGESDTQYF. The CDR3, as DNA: TGTGCCAGTAGCATACTAGCGGGAGAGTCAGATACGCAGTATTTT.

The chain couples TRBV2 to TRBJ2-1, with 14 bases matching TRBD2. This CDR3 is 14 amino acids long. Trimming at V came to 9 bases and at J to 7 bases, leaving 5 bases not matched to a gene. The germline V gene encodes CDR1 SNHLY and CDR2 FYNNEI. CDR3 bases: TGTGCCAGTTGGGGACTAGCGGGAGCGAATGAGCAGTTCTTC. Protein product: CASWGLAGANEQFF.

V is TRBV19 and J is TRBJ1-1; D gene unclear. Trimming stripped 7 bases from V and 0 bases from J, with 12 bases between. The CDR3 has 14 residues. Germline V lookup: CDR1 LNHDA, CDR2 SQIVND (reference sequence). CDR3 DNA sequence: TGTGCCAGTAAGGTACAGAACATGAACACTGAAGCTTTCTTT. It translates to CASKVQNMNTEAFF.

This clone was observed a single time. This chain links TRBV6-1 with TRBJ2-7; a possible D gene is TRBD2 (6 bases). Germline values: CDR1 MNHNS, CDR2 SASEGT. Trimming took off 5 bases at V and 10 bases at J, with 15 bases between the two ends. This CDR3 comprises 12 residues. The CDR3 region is CASSPPPGDQYF. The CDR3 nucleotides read TGTGCCAGCAGTCCCCCGCCGGGGGACCAGTACTTC.